The text below deals with one TCR beta chain. The time point is: week 3, after first cycle of checkpoint inhibitor. Method: immunoSEQ multiplex PCR; TCRdb's copy keeps in-frame clones and lacks some. The table records about 6,300 clones, 88% of them present only once. Germline V gives CDR1 SGHTA, CDR2 FQGTGA. The CDR3 length is 16 residues. Unmatched junction bases numbered 14, after V lost 6 bases and J lost 4 bases. The sample originates from a study of blood T cell dynamics during melanoma immunotherapy. Study information: Patients with metastatic melanoma got pembrolizumab or nivolumab-ipilimumab as first-line care.

Sequencing used blood, obtained from a patient treated with checkpoint blockade. This sequence was found in a human donor with melanoma. This chain joins TRBV7-3 and TRBJ2-7; 8 bases are a match to TRBD2. Here the CDR3 DNA reads TGTGCCAGCAGAACCTTAGCGGGGATATACCGGTACGAGCAGTACTTC. Translated, it gives CASRTLAGIYRYEQYF.